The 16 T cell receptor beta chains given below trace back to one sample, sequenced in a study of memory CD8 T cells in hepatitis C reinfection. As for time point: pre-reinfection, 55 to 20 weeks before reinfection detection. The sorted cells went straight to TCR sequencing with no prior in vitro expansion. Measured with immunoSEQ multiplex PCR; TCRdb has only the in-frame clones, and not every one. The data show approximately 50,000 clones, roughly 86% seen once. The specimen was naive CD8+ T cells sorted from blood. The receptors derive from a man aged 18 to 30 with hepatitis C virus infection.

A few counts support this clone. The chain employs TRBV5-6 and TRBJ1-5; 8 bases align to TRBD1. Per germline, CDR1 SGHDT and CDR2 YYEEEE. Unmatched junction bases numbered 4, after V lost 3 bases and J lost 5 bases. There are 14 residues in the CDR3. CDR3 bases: TGTGCCAGCAGCTGGGGGGGACAGGATCAGCCCCAGCATTTT. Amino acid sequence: CASSWGGQDQPQHF.

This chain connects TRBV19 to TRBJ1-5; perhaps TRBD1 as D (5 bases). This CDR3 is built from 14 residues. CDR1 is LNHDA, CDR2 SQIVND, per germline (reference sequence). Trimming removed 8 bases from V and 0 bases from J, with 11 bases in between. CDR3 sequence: CASDSPYSNQPQHF. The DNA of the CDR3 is TGTGCCAGTGACAGTCCATATAGCAATCAGCCCCAGCATTTT.

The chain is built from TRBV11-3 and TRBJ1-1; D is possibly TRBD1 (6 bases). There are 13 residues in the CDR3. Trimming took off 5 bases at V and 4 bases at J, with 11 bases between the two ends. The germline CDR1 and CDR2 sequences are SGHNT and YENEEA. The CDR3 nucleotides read TGTGCCAGCAGCAGAGGGGGTTTCACTGAAGCTTTCTTT. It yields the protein CASSRGGFTEAFF. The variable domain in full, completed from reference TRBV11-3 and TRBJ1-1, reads EAGVVQSPRYKIIEKKQPVAFWCNPISGHNTLYWYLQNLGQGPELLIRYENEEAVDDSQLPKDRFSAERLKGVDSTLKIQPAELGDSAVYLCASSRGGFTEAFFGQGTRLTVV.

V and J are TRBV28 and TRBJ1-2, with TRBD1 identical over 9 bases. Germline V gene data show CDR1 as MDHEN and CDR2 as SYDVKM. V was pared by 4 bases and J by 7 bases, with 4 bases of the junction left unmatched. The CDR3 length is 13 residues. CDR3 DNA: TGTGCCAGCAGTTCGGGACAGGGCAGTGGCTACACCTTC. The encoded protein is CASSSGQGSGYTF.

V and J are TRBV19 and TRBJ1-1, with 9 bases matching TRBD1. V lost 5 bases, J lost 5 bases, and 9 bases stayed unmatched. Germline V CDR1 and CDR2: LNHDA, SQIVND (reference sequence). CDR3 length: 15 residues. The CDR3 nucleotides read TGTGCCAGTAGTGTTACAGGGGGCGCGTTAACTGAAGCTTTCTTT. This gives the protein CASSVTGGALTEAFF.

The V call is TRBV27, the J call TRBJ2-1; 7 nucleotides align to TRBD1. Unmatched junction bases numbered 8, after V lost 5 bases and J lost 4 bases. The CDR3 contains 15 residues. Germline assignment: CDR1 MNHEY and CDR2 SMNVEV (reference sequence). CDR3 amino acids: CASSPQGSEYNEQFF. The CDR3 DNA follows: TGTGCCAGCAGTCCACAGGGGAGTGAATACAATGAGCAGTTCTTC.

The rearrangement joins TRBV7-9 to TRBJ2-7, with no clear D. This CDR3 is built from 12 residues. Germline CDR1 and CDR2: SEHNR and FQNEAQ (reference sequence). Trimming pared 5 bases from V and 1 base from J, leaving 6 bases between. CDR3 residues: CASSGDSYEQYF. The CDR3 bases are TGTGCCAGCAGCGGAGATTCCTACGAGCAGTACTTC.

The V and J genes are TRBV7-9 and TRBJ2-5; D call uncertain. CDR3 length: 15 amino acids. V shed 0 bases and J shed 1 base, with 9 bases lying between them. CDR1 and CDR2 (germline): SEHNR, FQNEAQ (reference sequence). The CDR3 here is CASSLALGSQETQYF. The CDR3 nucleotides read TGTGCCAGCAGCTTAGCGCTGGGCAGCCAAGAGACCCAGTACTTC.

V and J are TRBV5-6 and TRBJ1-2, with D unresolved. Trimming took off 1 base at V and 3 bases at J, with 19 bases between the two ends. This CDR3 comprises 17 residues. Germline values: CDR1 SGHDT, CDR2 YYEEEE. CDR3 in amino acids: CASSLYRLGLADYGYTF. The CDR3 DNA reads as TGTGCCAGCAGCTTGTATCGTTTAGGATTGGCGGACTATGGCTACACCTTC.

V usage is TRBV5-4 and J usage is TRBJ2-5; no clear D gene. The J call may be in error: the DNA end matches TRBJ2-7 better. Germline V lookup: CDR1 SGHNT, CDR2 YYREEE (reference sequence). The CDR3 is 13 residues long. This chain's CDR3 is CASSGSPVYEQYF. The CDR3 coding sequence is TGTGCCAGCAGCGGTAGTCCCGTCTACGAGCAGTACTTC.

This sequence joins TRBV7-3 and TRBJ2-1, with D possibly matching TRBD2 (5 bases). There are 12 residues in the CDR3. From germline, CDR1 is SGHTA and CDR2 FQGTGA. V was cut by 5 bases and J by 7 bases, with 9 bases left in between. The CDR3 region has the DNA TGTGCCAGCAGCGGAGGAACAAATGAGCAGTTCTTC. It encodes CASSGGTNEQFF. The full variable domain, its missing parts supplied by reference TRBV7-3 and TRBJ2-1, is GAGVSQTPSNKVTEKGKYVELRCDPISGHTALYWYRQSLGQGPEFLIYFQGTGAADDSGLPNDRFFAVRPEGSVSTLKIQRTERGDSAVYLCASSGGTNEQFFGPGTRLTVL.

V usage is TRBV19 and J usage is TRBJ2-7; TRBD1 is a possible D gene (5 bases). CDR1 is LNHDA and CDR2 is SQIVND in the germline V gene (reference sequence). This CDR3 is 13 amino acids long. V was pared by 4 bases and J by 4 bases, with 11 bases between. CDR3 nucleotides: TGTGCCAGTAGTACCTCTCCAGGGTACGAGCAGTACTTC. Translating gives CASSTSPGYEQYF.

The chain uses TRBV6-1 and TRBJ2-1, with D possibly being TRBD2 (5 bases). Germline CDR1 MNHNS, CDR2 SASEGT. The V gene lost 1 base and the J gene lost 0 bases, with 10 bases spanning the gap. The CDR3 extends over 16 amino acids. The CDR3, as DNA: TGTGCCAGCAGTGAAGAGGTGGGGAGCTCCTACAATGAGCAGTTCTTC. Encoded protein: CASSEEVGSSYNEQFF.

The CDR3 nucleotides are TGCAGCGCCGAGACAGACTATGGCTACACCTTC. It translates to CSAETDYGYTF. V usage is TRBV29-1 and J usage is TRBJ1-2, with D possibly being TRBD1 (5 bases). CDR3 size: 11 residues. Germline V CDR1 and CDR2: SQVTM, ANQGSEA. Trimming cost V 7 bases and J 3 bases, with 9 bases left between them.

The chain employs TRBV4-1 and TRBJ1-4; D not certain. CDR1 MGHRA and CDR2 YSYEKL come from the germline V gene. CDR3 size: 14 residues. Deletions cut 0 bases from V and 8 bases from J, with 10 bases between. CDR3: CASSQDPGSEKLFF. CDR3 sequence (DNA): TGCGCCAGCAGCCAAGATCCAGGCAGCGAAAAACTGTTTTTT.

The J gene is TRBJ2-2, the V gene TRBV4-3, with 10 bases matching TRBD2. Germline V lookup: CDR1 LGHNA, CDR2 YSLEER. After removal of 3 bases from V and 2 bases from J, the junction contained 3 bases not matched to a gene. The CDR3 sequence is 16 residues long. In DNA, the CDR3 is TGCGCCAGCAGCCAGGTAGCGGGGGGAAACACCGGGGAGCTGTTTTTT. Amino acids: CASSQVAGGNTGELFF.